Sequencing of this T cell receptor beta chain was carried out in a study of blood T cell repertoires in COVID-19. Allocation to cohorts depended on clinical history reported by the participants. Recovered participants had two consecutive negative NP/OP PCR tests, healthcare professional clearance, or symptom resolution. Original analysis: For nucleated cells, counts were estimated from reference gene primer amplification. TCRdb's table, derived via immunoSEQ multiplex PCR, lists solely in-frame clones and lacks some. That table gives V, J and clone size, and the DNA gave D and trimming. The sample consists of hundreds of thousands of clones, 85% to 90% of them appearing once. V lost 0 bases and J 5 bases, leaving 14 bases between the germline ends. Germline CDR1 MNHEY, CDR2 SMNVEV (reference sequence). The CDR3 has 15 residues.

This clonotype was sampled from a woman aged 45-59 years who had recovered from COVID-19. V usage is TRBV27 and J usage is TRBJ2-7, with a tentative D call TRBD1 (5 bases). Input material: PBMCs or T cells enriched from blood (not recorded which). CDR3 nucleotides: TGTGCCAGCAGTTTATCGATATGGGGCACCCACGAGCAGTACTTC. It specifies CASSLSIWGTHEQYF.